This TCR beta chain stems from a study of human CD8 memory T cell subsets. Study-wide results and caveats: Repertoires of stem-like memory and precursor exhausted T cells showed minimal mutual overlap. By Chao1 estimates, precursor exhausted T cells appeared less diverse than stem-like memory T cells.

Libraries for TCR beta were constructed using UMI-labeled 5' RACE. TCRdb reprocessed the 5' RACE reads, keeping one entry per CDR3 protein, no DNA. This listing includes over 8,000 distinct CDR3 sequences. By frequency, this clonotype registers medium-sized. Its antigen is unidentified. The authors obtained RNA from duplicate vials, each holding 150,000 sorted CD8+ T cells, for every subset. CDR1 is DFQATT and CDR2 is SNEGSKA in the germline V gene (reference sequence). This CDR3 is 15 amino acids long. This chain links TRBV20-1 with TRBJ2-1; TCRdb's D call of TRBD2 is untestable without DNA. This sequence was found in a human donor in good health. Sequencing was done on a sample of CD8+ stem-like memory T cells (TSCM and TCM) sorted from PBMCs. Subset noted: stem-like memory CD8 T cells (TSTEM), CCR7+ PD-1- TIGIT-. CDR3 residues: CSAPTSGRDYNEQFF.